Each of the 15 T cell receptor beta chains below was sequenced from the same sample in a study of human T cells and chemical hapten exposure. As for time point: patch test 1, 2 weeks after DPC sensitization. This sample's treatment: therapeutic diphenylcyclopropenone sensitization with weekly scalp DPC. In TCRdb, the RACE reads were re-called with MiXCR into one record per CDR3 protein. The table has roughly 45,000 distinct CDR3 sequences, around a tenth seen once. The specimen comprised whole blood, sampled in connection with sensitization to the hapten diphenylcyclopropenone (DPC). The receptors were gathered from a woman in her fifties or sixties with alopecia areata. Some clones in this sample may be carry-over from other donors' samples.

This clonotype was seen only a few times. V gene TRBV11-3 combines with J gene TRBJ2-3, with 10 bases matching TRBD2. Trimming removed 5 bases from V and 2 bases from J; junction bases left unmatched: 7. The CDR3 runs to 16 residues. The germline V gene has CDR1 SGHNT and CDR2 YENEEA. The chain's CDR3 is CASSIGTSAHTDTQYF. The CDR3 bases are TGTGCCAGCAGCATAGGGACTAGCGCACACACAGATACGCAGTATTTT.

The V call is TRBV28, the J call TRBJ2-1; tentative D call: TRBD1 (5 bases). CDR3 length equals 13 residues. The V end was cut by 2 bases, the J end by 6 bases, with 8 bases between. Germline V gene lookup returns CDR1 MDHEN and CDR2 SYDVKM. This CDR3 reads CASSLRGFNEQFF. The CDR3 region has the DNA TGTGCCAGCAGTTTAAGGGGTTTCAATGAGCAGTTCTTC.

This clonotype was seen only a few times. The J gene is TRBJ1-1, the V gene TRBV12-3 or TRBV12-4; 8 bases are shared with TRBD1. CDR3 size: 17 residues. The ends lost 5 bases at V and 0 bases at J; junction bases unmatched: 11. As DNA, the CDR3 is TGTGCCAGCAGTCCTCGGGCAGGGGGCCTCTTGAACACTGAAGCTTTCTTT. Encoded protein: CASSPRAGGLLNTEAFF.

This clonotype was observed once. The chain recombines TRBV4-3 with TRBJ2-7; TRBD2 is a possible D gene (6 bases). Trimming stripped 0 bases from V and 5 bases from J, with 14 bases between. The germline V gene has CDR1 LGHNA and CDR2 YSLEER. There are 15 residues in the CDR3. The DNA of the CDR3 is TGCGCCAGCAGCCAAGATCGTCAGGGAGGCCACGAGCAGTACTTC. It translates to CASSQDRQGGHEQYF.

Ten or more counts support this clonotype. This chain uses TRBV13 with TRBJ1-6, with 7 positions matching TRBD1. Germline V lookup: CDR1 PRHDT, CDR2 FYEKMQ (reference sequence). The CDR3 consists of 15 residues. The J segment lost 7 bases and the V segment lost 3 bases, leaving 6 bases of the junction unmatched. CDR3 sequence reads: CASSFRGGRNSPLHF. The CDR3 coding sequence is TGTGCCAGCAGCTTTCGAGGGGGCCGAAATTCACCCCTCCACTTT.

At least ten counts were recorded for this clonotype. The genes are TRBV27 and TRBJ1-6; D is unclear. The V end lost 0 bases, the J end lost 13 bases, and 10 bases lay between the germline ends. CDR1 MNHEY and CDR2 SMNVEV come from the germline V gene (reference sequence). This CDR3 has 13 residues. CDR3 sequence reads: CASSLSSIAPLHF. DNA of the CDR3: TGTGCCAGCAGTTTATCGAGTATAGCGCCCCTCCACTTT.

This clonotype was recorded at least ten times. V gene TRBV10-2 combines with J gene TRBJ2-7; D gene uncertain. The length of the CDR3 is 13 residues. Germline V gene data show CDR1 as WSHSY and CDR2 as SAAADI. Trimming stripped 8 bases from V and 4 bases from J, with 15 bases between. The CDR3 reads CASSGIARYEQYF. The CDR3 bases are TGCGCCAGCTCGGGCATCGCTCGGTACGAGCAGTACTTC.

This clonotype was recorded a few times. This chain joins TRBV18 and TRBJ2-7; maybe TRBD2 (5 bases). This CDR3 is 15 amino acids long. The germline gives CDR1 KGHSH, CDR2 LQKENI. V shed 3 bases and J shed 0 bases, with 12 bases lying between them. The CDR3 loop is CASSPLTGSSYEQYF. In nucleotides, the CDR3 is TGTGCCAGCTCACCTCTTACTGGGAGCTCCTACGAGCAGTACTTC.

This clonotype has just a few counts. CDR3 in amino acids: CASSIGQGSYNEQFF. CDR3 in DNA: TGTGCCAGTAGTATAGGACAGGGGTCCTACAATGAGCAGTTCTTC. This chain joins TRBV19 and TRBJ2-1, with 8 nucleotides matching TRBD1. CDR3 length: 15 amino acids. The germline CDR1 and CDR2 sequences are LNHDA and SQIVND (reference sequence). V lost 1 base to trimming and J lost 1 base; unmatched junction nucleotides: 0.

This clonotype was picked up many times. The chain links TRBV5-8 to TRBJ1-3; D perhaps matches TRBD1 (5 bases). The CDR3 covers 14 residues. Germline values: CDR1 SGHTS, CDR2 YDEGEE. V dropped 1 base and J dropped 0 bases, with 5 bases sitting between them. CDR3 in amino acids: CASSLTGSGNTIYF. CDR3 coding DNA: TGTGCCAGCAGCTTGACAGGCTCTGGAAACACCATATATTTT.

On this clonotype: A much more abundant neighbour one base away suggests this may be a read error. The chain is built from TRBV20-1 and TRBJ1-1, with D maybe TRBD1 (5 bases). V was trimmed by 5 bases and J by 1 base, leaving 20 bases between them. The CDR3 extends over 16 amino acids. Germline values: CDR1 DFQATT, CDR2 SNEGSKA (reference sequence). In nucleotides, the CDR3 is TGCAGTGCTCCCAACAGGCGCCCCTCTGCGAACACTGAAGCTTTCTTT. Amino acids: CSAPNRRPSANTEAFF.

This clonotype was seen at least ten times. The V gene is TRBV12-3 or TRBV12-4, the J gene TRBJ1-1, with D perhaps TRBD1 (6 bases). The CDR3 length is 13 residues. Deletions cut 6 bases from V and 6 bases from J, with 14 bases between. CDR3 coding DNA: TGTGCCAGCAGACTCGGGACAATCGCTGAAGCTTTCTTT. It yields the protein CASRLGTIAEAFF.

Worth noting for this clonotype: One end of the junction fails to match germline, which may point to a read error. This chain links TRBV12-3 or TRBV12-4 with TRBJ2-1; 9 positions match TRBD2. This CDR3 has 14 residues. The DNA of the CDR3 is TGTGTCAGCAGGGGGACTAGCCCCTCCAATGAGCAGTTCTTC. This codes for CVSRGTSPSNEQFF.

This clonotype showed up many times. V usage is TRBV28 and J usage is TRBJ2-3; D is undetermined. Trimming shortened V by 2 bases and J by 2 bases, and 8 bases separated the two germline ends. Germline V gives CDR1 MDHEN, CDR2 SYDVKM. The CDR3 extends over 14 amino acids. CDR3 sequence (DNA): TGTGCCAGCAGTTTAAGTACAGTCACAGATACGCAGTATTTT. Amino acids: CASSLSTVTDTQYF.

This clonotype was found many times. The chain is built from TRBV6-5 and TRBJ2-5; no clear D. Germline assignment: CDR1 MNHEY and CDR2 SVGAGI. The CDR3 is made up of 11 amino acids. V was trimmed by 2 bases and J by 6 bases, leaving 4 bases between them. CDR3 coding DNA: TGTGCCAGCAGTTACGGGCAGACCCAGTACTTC. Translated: CASSYGQTQYF.